This is a list of T cell receptor beta chains from one sample in a study of OX40 agonist ivuxolimab in advanced cancers. Profiling relied on immunoSEQ multiplex PCR, and the TCRdb table lists in-frame clones only, not all of them. Of about 100,000 clones in the sample, around 90% were seen once. Material: CD4+ or CD8+ T cells sorted from blood, obtained in a trial of the OX40 agonist ivuxolimab. These receptor sequences come from an adult with an advanced solid tumor such as melanoma, head and neck, liver or kidney cancer. The CDR3 runs from the conserved cysteine through the conserved F or W. Fields, in order: J gene, V gene, clone size, D gene, CDR3 DNA, CDR3 protein. The D gene is left open where the match is weak. The size field is filled for only some rows; it gives once, few, many or a size class.

>TRBJ1-5|TRBV6-6|-|-
TGTGCCAGCAGCTACCACCTTGGGGGAAGCAATCAGCCCCAGCATTTT
CASSYHLGGSNQPQHF
>TRBJ1-2|TRBV28|-|-
TGTGCCAGCAGGGGGGGGGACCCGCACCTCTATGGCTACACCTTC
CASRGGDPHLYGYTF
>TRBJ1-5|TRBV19|once|TRBD1
TGTGCCACCCAAGAACAGGGGTATCAGCCCCAGCATTTT
CATQEQGYQPQHF
>TRBJ1-2|TRBV11-1|-|-
TGTGCCAGCAGCTTCGGATTACAACCCGGATTCTATGGCTACACCTTC
CASSFGLQPGFYGYTF
>TRBJ1-1|TRBV28|once|TRBD1
TGTGCCAGCAGTCCGGGGACAGTGAACACTGAAGCTTTCTTT
CASSPGTVNTEAFF
>TRBJ2-4|TRBV10-3|-|-
TGTGCCATCAGTGAGCCAAATACCACCTCGCGGGGCTCAGGAGCCAAAAACATTCAGTACTTC
CAISEPNTTSRGSGAKNIQYF
>TRBJ1-5|TRBV19|-|-
TGTGCCAGTAGTATTGTGTTGGAGGGGTTTCAGCCCCAGCATTTT
CASSIVLEGFQPQHF
>TRBJ2-7|TRBV25-1|once|TRBD1
TGTGCCAGCAGTGAATACCATGGACAGGGGGATGACGAGCAGTACTTC
CASSEYHGQGDDEQYF
>TRBJ2-4|TRBV2|once|-
TGTGCCAGCAGGGGTCTAGCCAAAAACATTCAGTACTTC
CASRGLAKNIQYF
>TRBJ2-7|TRBV5-1|-|-
TGCGCCACCAGGGAGGGACAGAGCTCCTACGAGCAGTACTTC
CATREGQSSYEQYF
>TRBJ2-5|TRBV19|-|-
TGTGCCAGTAGTATAGTAGGGGGGCGAGAGACCCAGTACTTC
CASSIVGGRETQYF
>TRBJ1-5|TRBV27|-|-
TGTGCCAGCAGTTTGACCTCCCAAGGGCCCCAGCATTTT
CASSLTSQGPQHF
>TRBJ2-1|TRBV7-3|-|-
TGTGCCAGCAGCCAGGGACCGCCGGGACATGAGCAGTTCTTC
CASSQGPPGHEQFF
>TRBJ1-1|TRBV19|-|-
TGTGCCAGTAGTACAAGCCGGGGGATCAACACTGAAGCTTTCTTT
CASSTSRGINTEAFF
>TRBJ2-7|TRBV7-8|-|TRBD2
TGTGCCAGCAGCGTAGCGGGAGGGCCCTCTTCCCACGAGCAGTACTTC
CASSVAGGPSSHEQYF
>TRBJ1-4|TRBV28|-|-
TGTGCCAGCAGTTTAAGCTACGCAACTAATGAAAAACTGTTTTTT
CASSLSYATNEKLFF
>TRBJ2-7|TRBV2|-|TRBD1
TGTGCCAGCAGAAGGGACAGTGTCTACGAGCAGTACTTC
CASRRDSVYEQYF
>TRBJ2-5|TRBV2|-|-
TGTGCCAGCAGTGCATGGGGAGAGACCCAGTACTTC
CASSAWGETQYF
>TRBJ2-3|TRBV6-5|-|-
TGTGCCAGCAGTTACTCGGGGAGGTCTACAGATACGCAGTATTTT
CASSYSGRSTDTQYF
>TRBJ1-5|TRBV28|-|-
TGTGCCAGCAGTTCCCCCGGGATTCAGCCCCAGCATTTT
CASSSPGIQPQHF
>TRBJ1-1|TRBV4-2|-|-
TGTGCCAGCAGCCAAGGCTTGGTAGAGAGCACTGAAGCTTTCTTT
CASSQGLVESTEAFF
>TRBJ1-6|TRBV30|-|-
TGTGCCTGGAGCGGGAGCTATAATTCACCCCTCCACTTT
CAWSGSYNSPLHF
>TRBJ2-6|TRBV7-2|-|-
TGTGCCAGCAGCTTAGTGCCCGTTGGGGCCAACGTCCTGACTTTC
CASSLVPVGANVLTF
>TRBJ1-2|TRBV27|-|TRBD1
TGTGCCAGCAGTTTGGCCTACTCAGGGGGCTATGGCTACACCTTC
CASSLAYSGGYGYTF
>TRBJ2-3|TRBV28|-|TRBD2
TGTGCCAGCAGTCCCCCCGCAGGGCGGGAGAGGACAGATACGCAGTATTTT
CASSPPAGRERTDTQYF
>TRBJ1-2|TRBV7-2|-|-
TGTGCCAGCAGCTTAGGTTCTCGACAGCTTGGCTACACCTTC
CASSLGSRQLGYTF
>TRBJ2-2|TRBV5-1|-|TRBD1
TGCGCCAGCAGCTTTTTCCAAGGCCGGGACAGGGTTGCCGGGGAGCTGTTTTTT
CASSFFQGRDRVAGELFF
>TRBJ2-7|TRBV5-1|-|TRBD2
TGCGCCAGCAGCTTGGCAATTAGCGGGAATTACGAGCAGTACTTC
CASSLAISGNYEQYF
>TRBJ2-1|TRBV19|-|-
TGTGCCAGTAGTTCAACACTAGGTAGGGTTAAAAATGAGCAGTTCTTC
CASSSTLGRVKNEQFF
>TRBJ1-2|TRBV28|-|-
TGTGCCAGCAGTTTCCGAGCAGGGGCGGAGACCTTC
CASSFRAGAETF
>TRBJ1-2|TRBV28|-|-
TGTGCCAGCGGGGACTATGGCTACACCTTC
CASGDYGYTF
>TRBJ1-4|TRBV10-3|few|-
TGTGCCATCCGAGAGGACTTAAATGAAAAACTGTTTTTT
CAIREDLNEKLFF
>TRBJ2-7|TRBV29-1|-|-
TGCAGCGCAGGCTCCGCACAGATCTACGAGCAGTACTTC
CSAGSAQIYEQYF
>TRBJ2-7|TRBV5-8|-|-
TGTGCCAGCAGCTTGGGGGGGACGGGCTCCTACGAGCAGTACTTC
CASSLGGTGSYEQYF
>TRBJ1-2|TRBV28|-|TRBD1
TGTGCCAGCAGTTTGGGACAGGGGTTTGGCTACACCTTC
CASSLGQGFGYTF
>TRBJ2-7|TRBV19|-|TRBD2
TGTGCCAGTAGTATAGTACTAGCGGAGAACTACGAGCAGTACTTC
CASSIVLAENYEQYF
>TRBJ2-3|TRBV2|-|-
TGTGCCAGCCCCTCAGGGTTGGTATCAGATACGCAGTATTTT
CASPSGLVSDTQYF
>TRBJ2-2|TRBV11-2|-|-
-
CASSFGPGELFF
>TRBJ1-1|TRBV6-5|-|TRBD1
TGTGCCAGCAGTTACTCTGGGACAGGGTTCACTGAAGCTTTCTTT
CASSYSGTGFTEAFF
>TRBJ1-1|TRBV16|-|-
TGTGCCAGCCACAATTCCGGACAACTGAACACTGAAGCTTTCTTT
CASHNSGQLNTEAFF
>TRBJ1-3|TRBV6-1|-|-
TGTGCCAGCAGTTCCGGGAGAAACACCATATATTTT
CASSSGRNTIYF
>TRBJ2-1|TRBV6-5|-|TRBD1
TGTGCCAGCAGTTACTCAGGACAGGCAGATGAGCAGTTCTTC
CASSYSGQADEQFF
>TRBJ2-7|TRBV7-3|-|-
TGTGCCAGCAGCTTAGGTGGAGGGAGCCCCTACGAGCAGTACTTC
CASSLGGGSPYEQYF
>TRBJ1-1|TRBV5-1|-|TRBD1
TGCGCCAGCAGCACGGGACAGGGAACTGAAGCTTTCTTT
CASSTGQGTEAFF
>TRBJ1-1|TRBV6-5|once|TRBD1
TGTGCCAGCAGTAGGGGACAGACTGAAGCTTTCTTT
CASSRGQTEAFF
>TRBJ2-4|TRBV5-4|-|-
TGTGCCAGCAGCGGCCCTAAAAACATTCAGTACTTC
CASSGPKNIQYF
>TRBJ2-7|TRBV19|-|TRBD2
TGTGCCAGCCACCCCGAGAGCGGGAGTCTCTACGAGCAGTACTTC
CASHPESGSLYEQYF
>TRBJ1-2|TRBV28|-|-
TGTGCCAGCAGTTTACCAGGGGATGGTGGCTACACCTTC
CASSLPGDGGYTF
>TRBJ1-1|TRBV21-1|-|-
TGTGCCAGCAGCACGACCTCCGACAGGACCCGGGGAAACACTGAAGCTTTCTTT
CASSTTSDRTRGNTEAFF
>TRBJ1-1|TRBV27|-|TRBD1
TGTGCCAGCAGTTTACTTACAGGGGGCACTGAAGCTTTCTTT
CASSLLTGGTEAFF
>TRBJ2-6|TRBV5-1|-|-
TGCGCCAGCAGCATTGACGGCTCTGGGGCCAACGTCCTGACTTTC
CASSIDGSGANVLTF
>TRBJ2-4|TRBV5-6|-|-
TGTGCCAGCAGCTTGGGAACAGGGAACGGACGAATTGGGTACTTC
CASSLGTGNGRIGYF
>TRBJ2-7|TRBV5-1|-|-
TGCGCCAGCAGCTTTGGGCAGGAGCAGTACTTC
CASSFGQEQYF
>TRBJ2-3|TRBV18|-|-
TGTGCCAGCTCACCACTGGGGCGGGGATCCACAGATACGCAGTATTTT
CASSPLGRGSTDTQYF